These 2 T cell receptor beta chains came from one sample sequenced in a study of OX40 agonist ivuxolimab in advanced cancers. Only in-frame clones appear in the TCRdb table, and some are missing; sequencing was by immunoSEQ multiplex PCR. Among 60,000 to 70,000 clones listed, around 80% were seen once. The sequenced sample was CD4+ or CD8+ T cells sorted from blood, obtained in a trial of the OX40 agonist ivuxolimab. These receptor sequences come from an adult with an advanced solid tumor such as melanoma, head and neck, liver or kidney cancer.

The genes are TRBV10-1 and TRBJ1-4; tentatively, D is TRBD1 (6 bases). Trimming left V 8 bases short and J 0 bases short, with 19 bases between. Germline CDR1 reads WNHNN; CDR2 reads SYGVQD (reference sequence). The CDR3 totals 17 residues. The CDR3 coding sequence is TGCGCCAGCCCAAAATGGACAGCTGATGCAACTAATGAAAAACTGTTTTTT. Amino acid sequence: CASPKWTADATNEKLFF.

In its sample, this clone was seen once. The chain has TRBV19 and TRBJ1-5, with D unclear. CDR1 LNHDA and CDR2 SQIVND come from the germline V gene (reference sequence). This CDR3 has 14 amino acids. The V gene lost 5 bases and the J gene lost 1 base, with 9 bases spanning the gap. The CDR3 region has the DNA TGTGCCAGTAGTTTTCTAATAAGCAATCAGCCCCAGCATTTT. This encodes CASSFLISNQPQHF.